The clone carrying this TCR beta chain was detected ten times or more. Its antigen is not identified. The data originate from a study of T-cell memory formation after mild COVID-19. Study observations and caveats: The appearance of some responding clones in pre-infection memory suggested that cross-reactive memory joined.

The CDR3 is 13 amino acids. Germline CDR1 is SGHRS and CDR2 is YFSETQ. With 4 bases removed from V and 1 base from J, the gap between germline ends came to 7 bases. Via MiXCR, TCRdb re-called the 5' RACE reads, giving one row per CDR3 protein. The sample holds around 300,000 distinct CDR3 sequences, about an eighth seen once. The sequence came from a man in his late teens or twenties who had mild COVID-19 (a few samples of this study predate the infection). Cell type and time point are not known. Sequenced input: PBMCs or a T cell subset sorted from them (not recorded which). This rearrangement joins TRBV5-1 to TRBJ2-3; D remains ambiguous. The CDR3 DNA follows: TGCGCCAGCAGCGGACGGGGCACAGATACGCAGTATTTT. Protein: CASSGRGTDTQYF.